This T cell receptor (beta chain) emerged from a study of CD4 T cells in relation to SARS-CoV-2 and coronaviruses. Looking at the study overall: The negative reference was HIV-1 Nef peptide pool or peptide-free culture.

The unexposed donors gave CD4+ T cells in 2011-2018, prior to COVID-19. The cells were cultured for about ten days before CD4+ T cells were isolated. Cultures held more than 1.5 million PBMCs per well with about 10 IU/ml IL-2. On days 3 and 7, cultures got half fresh IL-2 medium. CDR3 length: 16 residues. CDR1 is SGHNT and CDR2 is YYREEE in the germline V gene (reference sequence). V lost 4 bases and J 6 bases, leaving 20 bases between the germline ends. As for this clone: Antigen: not known.

Sequencing was performed with immunoSEQ multiplex PCR; in TCRdb, only in-frame clones are kept and a portion is missing. The data contain tens of thousands of clones, over 75% of them singletons. The receptor was derived from a human donor in good health. Sample: CD4+ T cells from PBMCs, cultured in vitro. The chain employs TRBV5-4 and TRBJ2-1; D possibly corresponds to TRBD2 (7 bases). Here the CDR3 DNA reads TGTGCCAGCAGCGGTGGGGGGGCCTCCAGCCCCAATGAGCAGTTCTTC. This translates into CASSGGGASSPNEQFF.